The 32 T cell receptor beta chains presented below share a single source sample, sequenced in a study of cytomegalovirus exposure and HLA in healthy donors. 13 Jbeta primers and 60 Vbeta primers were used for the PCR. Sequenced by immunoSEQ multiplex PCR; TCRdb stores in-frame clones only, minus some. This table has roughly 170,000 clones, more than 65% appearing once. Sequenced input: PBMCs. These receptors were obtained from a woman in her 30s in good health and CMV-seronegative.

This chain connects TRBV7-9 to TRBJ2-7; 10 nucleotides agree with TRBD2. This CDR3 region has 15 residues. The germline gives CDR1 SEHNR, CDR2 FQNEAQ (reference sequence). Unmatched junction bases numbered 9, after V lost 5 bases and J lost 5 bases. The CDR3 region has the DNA TGTGCCAGCAGCCAATCTAGCGGGAGCAAGGACGAGCAGTACTTC. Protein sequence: CASSQSSGSKDEQYF.

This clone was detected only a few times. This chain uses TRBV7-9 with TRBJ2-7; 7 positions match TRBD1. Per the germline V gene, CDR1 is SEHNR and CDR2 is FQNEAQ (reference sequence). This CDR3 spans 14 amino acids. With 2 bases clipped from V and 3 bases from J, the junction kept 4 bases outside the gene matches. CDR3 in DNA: TGTGCCAGCAGCTTAAGGGACAGAGTCTACGAGCAGTACTTC. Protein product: CASSLRDRVYEQYF.

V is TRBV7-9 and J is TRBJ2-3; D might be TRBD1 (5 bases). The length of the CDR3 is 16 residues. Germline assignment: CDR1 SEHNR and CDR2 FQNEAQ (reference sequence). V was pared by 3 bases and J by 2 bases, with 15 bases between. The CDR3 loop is CASSLTAGRITDTQYF. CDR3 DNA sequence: TGTGCCAGCAGCTTGACAGCCGGGCGGATCACAGATACGCAGTATTTT.

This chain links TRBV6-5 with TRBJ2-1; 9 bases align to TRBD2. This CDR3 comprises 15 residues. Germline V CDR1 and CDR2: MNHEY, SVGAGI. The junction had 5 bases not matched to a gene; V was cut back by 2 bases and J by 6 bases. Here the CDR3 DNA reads TGTGCCAGCAGTTACCAGCGGGGGGTCCCCAATGAGCAGTTCTTC. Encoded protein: CASSYQRGVPNEQFF.

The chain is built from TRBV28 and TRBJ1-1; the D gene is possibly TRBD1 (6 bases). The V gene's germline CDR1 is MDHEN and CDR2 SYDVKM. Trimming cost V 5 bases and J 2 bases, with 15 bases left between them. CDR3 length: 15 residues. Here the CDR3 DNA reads TGTGCCAGCAGTGCACCGGGACAAGCTAACACTGAAGCTTTCTTT. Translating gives CASSAPGQANTEAFF.

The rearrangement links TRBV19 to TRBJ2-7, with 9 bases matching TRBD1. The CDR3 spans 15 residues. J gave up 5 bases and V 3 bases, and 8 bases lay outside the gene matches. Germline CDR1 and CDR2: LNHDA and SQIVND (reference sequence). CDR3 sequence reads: CASSIRGTGLHEQYF. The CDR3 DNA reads TGTGCCAGTAGTATTCGCGGGACAGGGTTGCACGAGCAGTACTTC. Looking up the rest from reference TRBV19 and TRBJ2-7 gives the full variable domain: DGGITQSPKYLFRKEGQNVTLSCEQNLNHDAMYWYRQDPGQGLRLIYYSQIVNDFQKGDIAEGYSVSREKKESFPLTVTSAQKNPTAFYLCASSIRGTGLHEQYFGPGTRLTVT.

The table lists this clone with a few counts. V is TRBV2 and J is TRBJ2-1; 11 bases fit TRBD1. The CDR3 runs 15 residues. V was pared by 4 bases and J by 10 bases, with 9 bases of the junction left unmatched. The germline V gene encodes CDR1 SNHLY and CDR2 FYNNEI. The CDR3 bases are TGTGCCAGCAGTGTGGTCGGACAGGGGGCATCCGAGCAGTTCTTC. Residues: CASSVVGQGASEQFF.

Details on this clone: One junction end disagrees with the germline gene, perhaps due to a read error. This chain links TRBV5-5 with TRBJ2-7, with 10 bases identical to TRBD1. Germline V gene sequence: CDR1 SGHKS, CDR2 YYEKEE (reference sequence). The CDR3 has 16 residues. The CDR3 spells CASSPGTGVSSHEQYF. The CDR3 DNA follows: TGTGCCAGCAGCCCAGGGACAGGGGTGAGCTCCCACGAGCAGTACTTC.

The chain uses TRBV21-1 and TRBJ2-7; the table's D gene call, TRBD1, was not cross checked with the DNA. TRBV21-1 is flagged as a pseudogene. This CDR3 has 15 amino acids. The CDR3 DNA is TGTGCCAGCAGCAAAGCGGACAGGGCAATCTACGAGCAGTACTTC. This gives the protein CASSKADRAIYEQYF.

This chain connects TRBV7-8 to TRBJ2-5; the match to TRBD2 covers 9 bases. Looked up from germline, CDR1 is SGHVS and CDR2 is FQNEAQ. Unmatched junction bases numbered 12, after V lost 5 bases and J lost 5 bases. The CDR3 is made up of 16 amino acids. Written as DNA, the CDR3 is TGTGCCAGCAGCCCCACGAGGCGGGGGGGCCGGGAGACCCAGTACTTC. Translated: CASSPTRRGGRETQYF. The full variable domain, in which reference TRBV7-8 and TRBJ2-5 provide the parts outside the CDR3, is GAGVSQSPRYKVAKRGQDVALRCDPISGHVSLFWYQQALGQGPEFLTYFQNEAQLDKSGLPSDRFFAERPEGSVSTLKIQRTQQEDSAVYLCASSPTRRGGRETQYFGPGTRLLVL.

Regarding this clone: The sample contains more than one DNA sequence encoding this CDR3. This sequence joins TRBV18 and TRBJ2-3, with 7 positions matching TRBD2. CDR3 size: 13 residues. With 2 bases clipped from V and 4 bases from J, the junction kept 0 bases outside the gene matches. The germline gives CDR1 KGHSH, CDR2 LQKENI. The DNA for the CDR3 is TGTGCCAGCTCACCAGGGGGGGCAGATACGCAGTATTTT. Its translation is CASSPGGADTQYF.

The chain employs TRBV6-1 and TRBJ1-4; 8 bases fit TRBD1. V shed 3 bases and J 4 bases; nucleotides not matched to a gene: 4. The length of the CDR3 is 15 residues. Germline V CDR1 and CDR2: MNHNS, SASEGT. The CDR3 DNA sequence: TGTGCCAGCAGTGACTGGGACAGGTTTAATGAAAAACTGTTTTTT. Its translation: CASSDWDRFNEKLFF.

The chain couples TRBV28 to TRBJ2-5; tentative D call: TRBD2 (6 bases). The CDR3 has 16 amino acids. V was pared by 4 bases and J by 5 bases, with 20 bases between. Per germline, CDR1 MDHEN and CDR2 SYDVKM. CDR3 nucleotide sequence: TGTGCCAGCAGTTCAACCGCGGGACCGGTGGGGGAGACCCAGTACTTC. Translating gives CASSSTAGPVGETQYF.

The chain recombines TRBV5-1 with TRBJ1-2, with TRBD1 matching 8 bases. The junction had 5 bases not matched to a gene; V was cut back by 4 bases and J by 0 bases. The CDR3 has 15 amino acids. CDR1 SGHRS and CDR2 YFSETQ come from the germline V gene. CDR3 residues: CASSLRTGTNYGYTF. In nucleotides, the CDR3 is TGCGCCAGCAGCCTAAGGACAGGGACTAACTATGGCTACACCTTC.

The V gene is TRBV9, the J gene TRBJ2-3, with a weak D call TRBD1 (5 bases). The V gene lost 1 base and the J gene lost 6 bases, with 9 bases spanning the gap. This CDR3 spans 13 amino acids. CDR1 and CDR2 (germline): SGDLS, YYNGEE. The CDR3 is CASSVRGSDTQYF. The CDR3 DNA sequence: TGTGCCAGCAGCGTAAGGGGCAGCGATACGCAGTATTTT. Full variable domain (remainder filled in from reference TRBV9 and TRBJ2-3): DSGVTQTPKHLITATGQRVTLRCSPRSGDLSVYWYQQSLDQGLQFLIQYYNGEERAKGNILERFSAQQFPDLHSELNLSSLELGDSALYFCASSVRGSDTQYFGPGTRLTVL.

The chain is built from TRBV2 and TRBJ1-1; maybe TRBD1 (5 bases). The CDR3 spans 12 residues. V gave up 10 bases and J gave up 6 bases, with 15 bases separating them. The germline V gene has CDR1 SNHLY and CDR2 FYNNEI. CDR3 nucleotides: TGTGCCACCCAAGCGCAGGGTGCTGAAGCTTTCTTT. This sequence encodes CATQAQGAEAFF.

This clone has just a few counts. The CDR3 sequence is CASSRRRQGYYGYTF. CDR3 coding DNA: TGTGCCAGCAGCCGACGGAGACAGGGCTACTATGGCTACACCTTC. This chain uses TRBV28 with TRBJ1-2; TRBD1 matches at 7 bases. Germline V lookup: CDR1 MDHEN, CDR2 SYDVKM. The ends lost 6 bases at V and 3 bases at J; junction bases unmatched: 10. The CDR3 runs to 15 residues.

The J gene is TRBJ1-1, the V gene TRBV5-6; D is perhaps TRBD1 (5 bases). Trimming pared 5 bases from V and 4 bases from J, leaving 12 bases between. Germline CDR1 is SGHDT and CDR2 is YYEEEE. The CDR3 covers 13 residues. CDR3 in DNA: TGTGCCAGCAGAGATAGGGGTAGCACTGAAGCTTTCTTT. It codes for CASRDRGSTEAFF.

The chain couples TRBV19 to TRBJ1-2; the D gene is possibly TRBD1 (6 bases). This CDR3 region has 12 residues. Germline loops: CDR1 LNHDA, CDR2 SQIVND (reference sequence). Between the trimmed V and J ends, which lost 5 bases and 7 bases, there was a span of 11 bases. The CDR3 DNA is TGTGCCAGTAGTCACGCAGGGGTTGGCTACACCTTC. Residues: CASSHAGVGYTF.

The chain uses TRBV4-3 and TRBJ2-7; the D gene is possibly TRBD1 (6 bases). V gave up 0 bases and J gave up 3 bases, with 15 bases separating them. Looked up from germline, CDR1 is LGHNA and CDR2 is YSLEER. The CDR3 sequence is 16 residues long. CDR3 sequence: CASSQDWADSVYEQYF. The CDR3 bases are TGCGCCAGCAGCCAAGATTGGGCGGACAGTGTCTACGAGCAGTACTTC.

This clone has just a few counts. This CDR3 is CASSDEVNTEAFF. Written as DNA, the CDR3 is TGTGCCAGCAGCGACGAGGTTAACACTGAAGCTTTCTTT. The chain recombines TRBV2 with TRBJ1-1; D unclear. V shed 6 bases and J shed 2 bases, with 10 bases lying between them. The length of the CDR3 is 13 residues. CDR1 SNHLY and CDR2 FYNNEI come from the germline V gene.

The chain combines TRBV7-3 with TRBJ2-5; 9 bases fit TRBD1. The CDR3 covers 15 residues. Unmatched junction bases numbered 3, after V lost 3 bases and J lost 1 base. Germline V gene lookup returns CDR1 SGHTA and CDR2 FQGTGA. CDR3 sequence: CASSLPTGGQETQYF. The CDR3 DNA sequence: TGTGCCAGCAGCTTGCCGACAGGGGGCCAAGAGACCCAGTACTTC.

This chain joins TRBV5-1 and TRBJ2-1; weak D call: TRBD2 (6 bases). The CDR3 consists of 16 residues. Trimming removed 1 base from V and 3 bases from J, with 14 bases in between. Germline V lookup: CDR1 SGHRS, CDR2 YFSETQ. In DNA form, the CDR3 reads TGCGCCAGCAGCTTGTTAGCGGCCAGCGGCTACAATGAGCAGTTCTTC. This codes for CASSLLAASGYNEQFF. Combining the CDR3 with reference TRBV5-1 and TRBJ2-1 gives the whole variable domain KAGVTQTPRYLIKTRGQQVTLSCSPISGHRSVSWYQQTPGQGLQFLFEYFSETQRNKGNFPGRFSGRQFSNSRSEMNVSTLELGDSALYLCASSLLAASGYNEQFFGPGTRLTVL.

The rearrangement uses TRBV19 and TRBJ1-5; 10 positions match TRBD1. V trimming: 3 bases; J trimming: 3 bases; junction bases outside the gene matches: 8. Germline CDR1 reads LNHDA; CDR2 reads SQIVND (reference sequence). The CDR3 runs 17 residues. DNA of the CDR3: TGTGCCAGTAGTATTGGACAGGGGGACAGGGCCAATCAGCCCCAGCATTTT. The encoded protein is CASSIGQGDRANQPQHF.

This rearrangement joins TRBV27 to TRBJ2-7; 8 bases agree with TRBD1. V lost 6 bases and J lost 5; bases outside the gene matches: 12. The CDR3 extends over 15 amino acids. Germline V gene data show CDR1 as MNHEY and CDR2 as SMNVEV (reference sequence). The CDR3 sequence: CASRFLGQVGDEQYF. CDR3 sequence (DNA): TGTGCCAGCAGATTCTTGGGACAGGTCGGGGACGAGCAGTACTTC.

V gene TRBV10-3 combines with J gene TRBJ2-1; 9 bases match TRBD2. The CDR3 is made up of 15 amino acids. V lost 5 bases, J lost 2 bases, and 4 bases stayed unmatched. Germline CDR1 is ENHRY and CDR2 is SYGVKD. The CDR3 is CAISLAGITYNEQFF. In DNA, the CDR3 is TGTGCCATCAGTCTAGCGGGAATTACCTACAATGAGCAGTTCTTC.

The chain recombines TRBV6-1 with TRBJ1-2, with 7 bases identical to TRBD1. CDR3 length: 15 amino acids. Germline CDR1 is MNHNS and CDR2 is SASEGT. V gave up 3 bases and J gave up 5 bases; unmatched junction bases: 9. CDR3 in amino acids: CASSDFDREAYGYTF. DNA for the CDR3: TGTGCCAGCAGTGACTTCGACAGGGAGGCTTATGGCTACACCTTC.

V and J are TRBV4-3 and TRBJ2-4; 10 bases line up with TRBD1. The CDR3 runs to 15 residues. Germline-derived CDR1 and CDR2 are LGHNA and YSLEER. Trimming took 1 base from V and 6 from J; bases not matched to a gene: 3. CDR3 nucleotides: TGCGCCAGCAGCCAAGCCCGGACAGGGGGAAACATTCAGTACTTC. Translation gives CASSQARTGGNIQYF.

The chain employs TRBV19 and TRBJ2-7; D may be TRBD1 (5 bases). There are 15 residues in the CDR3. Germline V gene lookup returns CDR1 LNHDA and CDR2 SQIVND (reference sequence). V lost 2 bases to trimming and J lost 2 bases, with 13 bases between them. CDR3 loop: CASSIKPRAAYEQYF. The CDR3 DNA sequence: TGTGCCAGTAGTATAAAACCCAGGGCCGCCTACGAGCAGTACTTC. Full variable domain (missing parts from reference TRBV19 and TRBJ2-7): DGGITQSPKYLFRKEGQNVTLSCEQNLNHDAMYWYRQDPGQGLRLIYYSQIVNDFQKGDIAEGYSVSREKKESFPLTVTSAQKNPTAFYLCASSIKPRAAYEQYFGPGTRLTVT.

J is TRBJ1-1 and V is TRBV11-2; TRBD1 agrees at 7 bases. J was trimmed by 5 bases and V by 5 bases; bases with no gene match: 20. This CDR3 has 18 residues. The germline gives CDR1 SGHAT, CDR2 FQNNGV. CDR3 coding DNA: TGTGCCAGCAGCCGCACCCACCGGACAGGCGGCAGAGGGACTGAAGCTTTCTTT. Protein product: CASSRTHRTGGRGTEAFF.

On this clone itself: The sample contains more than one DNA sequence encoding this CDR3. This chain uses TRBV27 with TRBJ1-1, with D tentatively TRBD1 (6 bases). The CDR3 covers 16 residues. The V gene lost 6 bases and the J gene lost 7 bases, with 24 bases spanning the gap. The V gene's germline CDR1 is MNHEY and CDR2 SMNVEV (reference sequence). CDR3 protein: CASSPPRGRGFIEAFF. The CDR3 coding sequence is TGTGCCAGCAGCCCCCCCCGGGGCAGGGGTTTCATTGAAGCTTTCTTT.

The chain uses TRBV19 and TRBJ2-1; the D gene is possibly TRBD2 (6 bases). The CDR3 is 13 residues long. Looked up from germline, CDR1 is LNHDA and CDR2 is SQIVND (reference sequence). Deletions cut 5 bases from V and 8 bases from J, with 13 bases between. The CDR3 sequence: CASSPEASDEQFF. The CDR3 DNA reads TGTGCCAGTAGTCCTGAGGCTAGCGATGAGCAGTTCTTC.